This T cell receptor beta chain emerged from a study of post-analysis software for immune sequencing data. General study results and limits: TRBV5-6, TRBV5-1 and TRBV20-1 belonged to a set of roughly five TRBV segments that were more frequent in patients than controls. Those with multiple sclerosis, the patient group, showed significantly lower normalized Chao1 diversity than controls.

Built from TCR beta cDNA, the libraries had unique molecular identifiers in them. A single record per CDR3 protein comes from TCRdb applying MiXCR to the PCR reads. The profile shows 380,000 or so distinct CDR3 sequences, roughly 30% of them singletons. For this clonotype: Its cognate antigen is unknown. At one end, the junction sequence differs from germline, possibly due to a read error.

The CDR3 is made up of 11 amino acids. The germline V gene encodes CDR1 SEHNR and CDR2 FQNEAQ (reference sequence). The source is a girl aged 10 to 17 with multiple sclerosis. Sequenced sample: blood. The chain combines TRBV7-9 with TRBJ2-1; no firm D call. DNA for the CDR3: TGTGCCGGCAGCTTAGGTGGGGTCGCGTTCTTC. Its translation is CAGSLGGVAFF.